Shown below are 17 T cell receptor beta chains from a single sample sequenced in a study of blood T cell repertoires in COVID-19. Here immunoSEQ multiplex PCR was the method, and the copy in TCRdb shows in-frame clones only, minus some. Here the sample spans 270,000 or so clones, approximately 84% being singletons. Sequencing used peripheral blood. The receptors here all came from a human donor with COVID-19, enrolled during active disease. The donor label of this sample is uncertain.

This clone occurred once. V is TRBV14 and J is TRBJ1-2; the D gene is possibly TRBD1 (5 bases). The CDR3 covers 14 residues. V lost 3 bases and J lost 8, with 16 bases in between. Germline V gives CDR1 SGHDN, CDR2 FVKESK. The CDR3 spells CASSHLQGMEGYTF. The CDR3 DNA is TGTGCCAGCAGCCATCTCCAGGGAATGGAAGGCTACACCTTC. Together with reference TRBV14 and TRBJ1-2, the CDR3 gives the full variable domain: EAGVTQFPSHSVIEKGQTVTLRCDPISGHDNLYWYRRVMGKEIKFLLHFVKESKQDESGMPNNRFLAERTGGTYSTLKVQPAELEDSGVYFCASSHLQGMEGYTFGSGTRLTVV.

The chain is built from TRBV15 and TRBJ2-7, with 10 bases fitting TRBD1. Germline values: CDR1 LNHNV, CDR2 YYDKDF (reference sequence). The CDR3 has 15 residues. The V and J ends lost 0 bases and 6 bases, in that order; junction bases with no gene match: 5. CDR3 region: CATSRDAGQGSEQYF. In nucleotides, the CDR3 is TGTGCCACCAGCAGAGATGCGGGACAGGGGTCCGAGCAGTACTTC.

This clone has a single count. The chain couples TRBV10-1 to TRBJ2-7, with 9 bases that match TRBD1. CDR1 is WNHNN and CDR2 is SYGVQD in the germline V gene (reference sequence). This CDR3 region has 15 residues. With 6 bases clipped from V and 5 bases from J, the junction kept 11 bases outside the gene matches. In DNA form, the CDR3 reads TGCGCCAGCAGCGGGACAGGGCTTTCGTCGGACGAGCAGTACTTC. This codes for CASSGTGLSSDEQYF.

CDR3 in amino acids: CAWSQDRQPQHF. DNA for the CDR3: TGTGCCTGGAGTCAGGACAGGCAGCCCCAGCATTTT. V is TRBV30 and J is TRBJ1-5; TRBD1 matches at 7 bases. V dropped 2 bases and J dropped 7; count of bases not matched to a gene: 2. This CDR3 is 12 amino acids long. CDR1 is GTSNPN and CDR2 is SVGIG in the germline V gene (reference sequence).

J is TRBJ2-1 and V is TRBV6-4; a possible D gene is TRBD2 (7 bases). CDR3 length: 16 residues. The germline gives CDR1 MRHNA, CDR2 SNTAGT. Trimming removed 4 bases from V and 7 bases from J, with 20 bases in between. The CDR3 nucleotides read TGTGCCAGCAGTGGGCCAGGGGAGGGCCGTTCTAATGAGCAGTTCTTC. It specifies CASSGPGEGRSNEQFF.

This clone was observed once. The chain combines TRBV7-6 with TRBJ2-3; 13 bases line up with TRBD2. The CDR3 sequence is 20 residues long. The germline V gene has CDR1 SGHVS and CDR2 FNYEAQ. Unmatched junction bases numbered 20, after V lost 5 bases and J lost 6 bases. This chain's CDR3 is CASSQRTSGRWGQVRDTQYF. The DNA of the CDR3 is TGTGCCAGCAGCCAAAGGACTAGCGGGAGATGGGGACAAGTTAGGGATACGCAGTATTTT.

The chain carries TRBV7-9 and TRBJ2-1; 10 positions match TRBD2. With V trimmed by 3 bases and J by 6 bases, 5 bases remained unmatched. The germline gives CDR1 SEHNR, CDR2 FQNEAQ (reference sequence). The CDR3 runs to 15 residues. As DNA, the CDR3 is TGTGCCAGCAGCTTTCTACTAGCGGGGAGCAATGAGCAGTTCTTC. Its protein product is CASSFLLAGSNEQFF.

V usage is TRBV5-1 and J usage is TRBJ1-2, with D possibly matching TRBD1 (5 bases). The CDR3 loop spans 14 amino acids. Trimming stripped 0 bases from V and 10 bases from J, with 16 bases between. Germline CDR1 reads SGHRS; CDR2 reads YFSETQ. DNA for the CDR3: TGCGCCAGCAGCTTGGAGTATGGGGCCAACCTCTACACCTTC. Translated: CASSLEYGANLYTF.

The V gene is TRBV19, the J gene TRBJ2-2; 7 bases match TRBD1. Germline loops: CDR1 LNHDA, CDR2 SQIVND (reference sequence). V dropped 10 bases and J dropped 4; count of bases not matched to a gene: 9. The CDR3 loop spans 14 amino acids. Here the CDR3 DNA reads TGTGCCATCCGACAGGGCGAGAGCACCGGGGAGCTGTTTTTT. Its protein product is CAIRQGESTGELFF.

With respect to this clone: It may be a read error: a sequence one base away is much more abundant. This chain joins TRBV2 and TRBJ1-1, with D maybe TRBD1 (6 bases). This CDR3 has 11 residues. In germline, CDR1 is SNHLY, CDR2 FYNNEI. Trimming stripped 7 bases from V and 3 bases from J, with 6 bases between. CDR3 sequence reads: CASTGDTEAFF. DNA for the CDR3: TGTGCCAGCACAGGGGACACTGAAGCTTTCTTT.

This clone was seen only once. This chain connects TRBV5-1 to TRBJ1-6; D unresolved. The V and J ends lost 5 bases and 8 bases respectively, with 14 bases between them. The CDR3 has 14 residues. Germline-derived CDR1 and CDR2 are SGHRS and YFSETQ. CDR3 loop: CASRSDTYDSPLHF. CDR3 bases: TGCGCCAGCAGATCCGACACCTACGATTCACCCCTCCACTTT.

The V gene is TRBV13, the J gene TRBJ1-2; 11 positions match TRBD1. This CDR3 spans 16 amino acids. Per germline, CDR1 PRHDT and CDR2 FYEKMQ (reference sequence). Losses at the gene ends were 1 base for V and 4 bases for J; bases not matched to a gene: 5. The CDR3 nucleotides read TGTGCCAGCAGCTTAGTGGACAGGGGGCCTGGCTATGGCTACACCTTC. Translated: CASSLVDRGPGYGYTF.

V and J are TRBV29-1 and TRBJ2-5; 11 bases align to TRBD1. CDR1 is SQVTM, CDR2 ANQGSEA, per germline. The CDR3 covers 14 residues. V shed 7 bases, J shed 2 bases, and the junction held 6 bases outside the gene matches. CDR3 sequence reads: CSGRDRGFQETQYF. The CDR3 DNA reads as TGCAGCGGCCGGGACAGGGGGTTTCAAGAGACCCAGTACTTC.

This chain uses TRBV2 with TRBJ2-1, with TRBD1 matching 8 bases. The CDR3 extends over 14 amino acids. Per the germline V gene, CDR1 is SNHLY and CDR2 is FYNNEI. The trim removed 3 bases at V and 9 bases at J, leaving 7 bases unmatched. The CDR3 coding sequence is TGTGCCAGCAGTGACCCGACAGGGGCGAGTGAGCAGTTCTTC. Translation gives CASSDPTGASEQFF.

V usage is TRBV27 and J usage is TRBJ2-1; TRBD2 aligns across 7 bases. CDR1 is MNHEY and CDR2 is SMNVEV in the germline V gene (reference sequence). V lost 6 bases to trimming and J lost 6 bases; unmatched junction nucleotides: 11. CDR3 size: 15 residues. This chain's CDR3 is CASRPLAEQGNEQFF. In DNA, the CDR3 is TGTGCCAGCAGGCCGCTAGCGGAGCAAGGCAATGAGCAGTTCTTC.

The table lists this clone with a count of one. This chain uses TRBV10-3 with TRBJ2-5; TRBD2 agrees at 7 bases. The CDR3 has 15 amino acids. The ends lost 6 bases at V and 5 bases at J; junction bases unmatched: 12. Germline V gene lookup returns CDR1 ENHRY and CDR2 SYGVKD. DNA for the CDR3: TGTGCCATCAGCGATCCGGGCCAGCGGGGCGAGACCCAGTACTTC. Protein product: CAISDPGQRGETQYF.

In its sample, this clone was seen a few times. The chain is built from TRBV4-3 and TRBJ2-3, with TRBD2 identical over 11 bases. Germline assignment: CDR1 LGHNA and CDR2 YSLEER. Trimming at V came to 0 bases and at J to 6 bases, leaving 8 bases not matched to a gene. CDR3 size: 17 residues. As DNA, the CDR3 is TGCGCCAGCAGCCAAGATAATCTAGCGGGAGGTCGGGATACGCAGTATTTT. This gives the protein CASSQDNLAGGRDTQYF.